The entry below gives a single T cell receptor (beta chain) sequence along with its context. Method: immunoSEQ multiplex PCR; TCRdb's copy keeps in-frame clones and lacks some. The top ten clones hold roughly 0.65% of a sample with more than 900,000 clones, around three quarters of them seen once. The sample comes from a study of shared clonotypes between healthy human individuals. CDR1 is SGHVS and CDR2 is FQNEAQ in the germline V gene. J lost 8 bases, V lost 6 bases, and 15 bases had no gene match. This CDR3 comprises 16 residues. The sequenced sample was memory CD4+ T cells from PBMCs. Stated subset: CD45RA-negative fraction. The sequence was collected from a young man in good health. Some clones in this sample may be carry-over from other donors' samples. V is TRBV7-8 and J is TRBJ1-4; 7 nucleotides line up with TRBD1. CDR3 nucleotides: TGTGCCAGCAGGGAGCAACCTAGGGGACAGAAAGAAAAACTGTTTTTT. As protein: CASREQPRGQKEKLFF.